The source of this T cell receptor beta chain is a study of cytomegalovirus exposure and HLA in healthy donors. The germline CDR1 and CDR2 sequences are MNHEY and SMNVEV (reference sequence). V was pared by 5 bases and J by 1 base, with 2 bases of the junction left unmatched. The CDR3 is 15 residues long. Study-level findings and limits: With further analysis later on, most CMV-associated TCR beta chains appeared HLA-restricted. Several V segments, TRBV6-2 and TRBV6-3 among them, could not be told apart and were dropped.

In the PCR, 60 Vbeta and 13 Jbeta primers were used. The method was immunoSEQ multiplex PCR; TCRdb's version includes in-frame clones alone and lacks a portion of them. Among fewer than 90,000 clones listed, about 71% were seen once. Note on this clone: The target antigen is unknown.

The origin of this receptor is a woman in her 50s in good health and CMV-seropositive. Sequencing was done on a sample of PBMCs. V usage is TRBV27 and J usage is TRBJ2-5; 12 bases match TRBD2. The CDR3 here is CASSRLAGVQETQYF. CDR3 in DNA: TGTGCCAGCAGTAGACTAGCGGGGGTCCAAGAGACCCAGTACTTC.